The next 2 T cell receptor beta chains were all read from a single sample in a study of T cells after yellow fever vaccination. Via MiXCR, TCRdb re-called the 5' RACE reads, giving one row per CDR3 protein. The repertoire includes around 56,000 distinct CDR3 sequences, 5% to 6.5% of them detected once, and roughly 30% sits in the top ten. This material consisted of PBMCs, either bulk or a sorted T-cell subset (CD4+, CD8+, memory, or dextramer-sorted; not recorded which), taken on the day of the yellow fever booster vaccination. The receptors shown here come from a man younger than 35 who received the YFV17D yellow fever vaccine.

The J gene is TRBJ1-5, the V gene TRBV12-3 or TRBV12-4; TRBD1 is a possible D gene (6 bases). This CDR3 spans 15 amino acids. V lost 7 bases and J lost 0, with 13 bases in between. As DNA, the CDR3 is TGTGCCAGCACCGATTACAGGGATAGCAATCAGCCCCAGCATTTT. It codes for CASTDYRDSNQPQHF.

This clonotype was recorded many times. This sequence joins TRBV6-6 and TRBJ1-4; D is ambiguous. Germline lookup yields CDR1 MNHNY and CDR2 SVGAGI (reference sequence). Trimming took 5 bases from V and 0 from J, leaving 7 bases between them. The CDR3 spans 14 residues. This chain's CDR3 is CASSPFSTNEKLFF. Written as DNA, the CDR3 is TGTGCCAGCAGTCCCTTTTCAACTAATGAAAAACTGTTTTTT.